One TCR beta chain is described in this entry. These data originate in a study of control samples from healthy donors and cancer patients. TCRdb's copy holds only in-frame clones and misses some; the assay was immunoSEQ multiplex PCR. This table holds approximately 100,000 clones, about 86% found once. Germline V gene data show CDR1 as WSHSY and CDR2 as SAAADI. V was cut by 6 bases and J by 1 base, with 15 bases left in between. The CDR3 is made up of 15 amino acids. V gene TRBV10-2 combines with J gene TRBJ1-1; D perhaps matches TRBD1 (6 bases). The source of this sequence is a man aged 25 to 45 in good health. The sequenced sample was blood. CDR3 loop: CASRTLDRGNTEAFF. The CDR3 DNA follows: TGCGCCAGCAGGACCCTGGACAGAGGGAACACTGAAGCTTTCTTT.